One sample yielded the 24 T cell receptor beta chains listed below, sequenced in a study of shared clonotypes between healthy human individuals. Assay: immunoSEQ multiplex PCR; the TCRdb copy retains only in-frame clones and omits some. This sample carries around 1,000,000 clones, about 80% of them seen once, and the ten largest clones take approximately 0.95%. Specimen: memory CD4+ T cells from PBMCs. This sample's subset: CD45RA-negative fraction. The receptors here all came from a young man in good health. Some clones in this sample may be carry-over from other donors' samples.

This chain uses TRBV7-9 with TRBJ2-7; 8 nucleotides line up with TRBD1. CDR1 SEHNR and CDR2 FQNEAQ come from the germline V gene (reference sequence). The CDR3 extends over 14 amino acids. With 5 bases clipped from V and 3 bases from J, the junction kept 6 bases outside the gene matches. The CDR3 loop is CASSHRQGNYEQYF. CDR3 bases: TGTGCCAGCAGCCACCGACAGGGGAACTACGAGCAGTACTTC.

V gene TRBV29-1 combines with J gene TRBJ2-4, with D possibly TRBD2 on 6 matching bases. Germline assignment: CDR1 SQVTM and CDR2 ANQGSEA. The CDR3 contains 14 residues. V was pared by 6 bases and J by 9 bases, with 21 bases between. CDR3 nucleotides: TGCAGCGTCACGGGACTCCAGGTTCGCGGCATTCAGTACTTC. Its translation is CSVTGLQVRGIQYF.

This chain connects TRBV19 to TRBJ2-7; no definite D call. Germline assignment: CDR1 LNHDA and CDR2 SQIVND (reference sequence). Trimming shortened V by 1 base and J by 7 bases, and 11 bases separated the two germline ends. The CDR3 is 13 amino acids. CDR3 coding DNA: TGTGCCAGTAGTATAGCGGCCTCCTTAGAGCAGTACTTC. Translated: CASSIAASLEQYF.

This chain links TRBV6-5 with TRBJ2-7; TRBD1 aligns across 7 bases. Germline CDR1 reads MNHEY; CDR2 reads SVGAGI. V shed 5 bases, J shed 3 bases, and the junction held 10 bases outside the gene matches. The CDR3 is made up of 15 amino acids. DNA for the CDR3: TGTGCCAGCAGTAGGACAGGAGGAAACCGCTACGAGCAGTACTTC. This codes for CASSRTGGNRYEQYF.

This rearrangement joins TRBV11-3 to TRBJ2-5; 8 nucleotides agree with TRBD1. CDR3 length: 16 amino acids. The J segment lost 3 bases and the V segment lost 5 bases, leaving 11 bases of the junction unmatched. CDR1 SGHNT and CDR2 YENEEA come from the germline V gene. The DNA for the CDR3 is TGTGCCAGCAGCACCCCGCAAGGGACAGGAGAAGAGACCCAGTACTTC. The encoded protein is CASSTPQGTGEETQYF.

The chain carries TRBV7-2 and TRBJ2-5, with D tentatively TRBD2 (6 bases). The CDR3 is 17 residues long. Per germline, CDR1 SGHTA and CDR2 FQGNSA. V was cut by 3 bases and J by 4 bases, with 21 bases left in between. The CDR3 spells CASSLVLGGMARETQYF. For the CDR3, the DNA is TGTGCCAGCAGCTTGGTCCTTGGCGGGATGGCGCGAGAGACCCAGTACTTC.

The chain carries TRBV30 and TRBJ2-1, with D unresolved. CDR3 length equals 11 residues. In germline, CDR1 is GTSNPN, CDR2 SVGIG (reference sequence). V was clipped by 3 bases and J by 10 bases, with 10 bases between them. CDR3 sequence reads: CAWSLVEEQFF. The CDR3 DNA is TGTGCCTGGAGCCTGGTTGAGGAGCAGTTCTTC.

The chain combines TRBV11-2 with TRBJ2-5; D is perhaps TRBD1 (6 bases). There are 13 residues in the CDR3. Germline values: CDR1 SGHAT, CDR2 FQNNGV. V was shortened by 6 bases and J by 2 bases, with 10 bases between the two germline ends. Here the CDR3 DNA reads TGTGCCAGCAGAATTACAGGGCAAGAGACCCAGTACTTC. It encodes CASRITGQETQYF.

The J gene is TRBJ2-1, the V gene TRBV28; maybe TRBD1 (6 bases). Trimming cost V 2 bases and J 9 bases, with 14 bases left between them. CDR3 length: 14 amino acids. The germline V gene has CDR1 MDHEN and CDR2 SYDVKM. The CDR3 loop is CASSLTPPRGEQFF. CDR3 coding DNA: TGTGCCAGCAGTTTAACCCCCCCCAGGGGTGAGCAGTTCTTC.

V is TRBV5-1 and J is TRBJ2-5, with TRBD1 matching 10 bases. The germline gives CDR1 SGHRS, CDR2 YFSETQ. Germline trimming cut 0 bases from V and 5 bases from J; bases unmatched to any gene: 7. The CDR3 is 16 residues long. The CDR3 loop reads CASSLAPTGGRETQYF. Written as DNA, the CDR3 is TGCGCCAGCAGCTTGGCCCCGACAGGGGGCCGGGAGACCCAGTACTTC.

The V call is TRBV2, the J call TRBJ2-3; the match to TRBD2 covers 9 bases. Germline CDR1 is SNHLY and CDR2 is FYNNEI. This CDR3 has 13 amino acids. V dropped 8 bases and J dropped 6; count of bases not matched to a gene: 6. The CDR3 here is CASLAGASDTQYF. CDR3 DNA sequence: TGTGCCAGCTTAGCGGGGGCCTCGGATACGCAGTATTTT.

The chain joins TRBV29-1 to TRBJ2-1; D ambiguous. The CDR3 length is 12 residues. CDR1 and CDR2 (germline): SQVTM, ANQGSEA. Trimming removed 2 bases at V and 4 bases at J, with 6 bases between. In DNA, the CDR3 is TGCAGCGTTGAACTGGGTTACAATGAGCAGTTCTTC. Protein product: CSVELGYNEQFF.

The chain couples TRBV28 to TRBJ2-1, with 12 bases matching TRBD2. This CDR3 contains 15 residues. Germline V gene sequence: CDR1 MDHEN, CDR2 SYDVKM. Trimming took 9 bases from V and 4 from J; bases not matched to a gene: 7. This CDR3 reads CASWPLAGGYNEQFF. The CDR3 DNA reads TGTGCCAGTTGGCCCCTAGCGGGAGGGTACAATGAGCAGTTCTTC.

V usage is TRBV30 and J usage is TRBJ1-1; TRBD1 matches at 7 bases. The CDR3 sequence is 11 residues long. CDR1 is GTSNPN, CDR2 SVGIG, per germline (reference sequence). With 0 bases clipped from V and 11 bases from J, the junction kept 3 bases outside the gene matches. The CDR3 here is CAWSVTGDAFF. CDR3 bases: TGTGCCTGGAGTGTAACAGGGGACGCTTTCTTT. Full variable domain (outside the CDR3, taken from reference TRBV30 and TRBJ1-1): SQTIHQWPATLVQPVGSPLSLECTVEGTSNPNLYWYRQAAGRGLQLLFYSVGIGQISSEVPQNLSASRPQDRQFILSSKKLLLSDSGFYLCAWSVTGDAFFGQGTRLTVV.

The chain is built from TRBV19 and TRBJ2-2; D might be TRBD2 (6 bases). Deletions cut 7 bases from V and 5 bases from J, with 14 bases between. The germline CDR1 and CDR2 sequences are LNHDA and SQIVND (reference sequence). This CDR3 has 14 residues. The CDR3 sequence is CASTIGGTTGELFF. The CDR3 bases are TGTGCCAGTACCATCGGCGGGACGACCGGGGAGCTGTTTTTT.

V gene TRBV4-1 combines with J gene TRBJ1-5; D remains ambiguous. Germline V gene sequence: CDR1 MGHRA, CDR2 YSYEKL. Between the trimmed V and J ends, which lost 1 base and 0 bases, there was a span of 4 bases. This CDR3 spans 14 amino acids. DNA for the CDR3: TGCGCCAGCAGCCAAGGCGATAGCAATCAGCCCCAGCATTTT. It is translated as CASSQGDSNQPQHF.

This clone was counted only a few times. The CDR3 sequence: CASSIDHGSTGAFF. CDR3 nucleotides: TGTGCCAGTAGTATAGACCACGGGTCCACGGGAGCTTTCTTT. The V gene is TRBV19, the J gene TRBJ1-1, with D uncertain. Germline V gives CDR1 LNHDA, CDR2 SQIVND (reference sequence). This CDR3 has 14 amino acids. The V end was cut by 0 bases, the J end by 10 bases, with 15 bases between.

A note on this clone: The sample holds other DNA sequences that translate to the same CDR3. The J gene is TRBJ1-3, the V gene TRBV7-9, with 8 bases that match TRBD1. Germline lookup yields CDR1 SEHNR and CDR2 FQNEAQ (reference sequence). Unmatched junction bases numbered 3, after V lost 1 base and J lost 1 base. The CDR3 runs to 16 residues. CDR3 protein: CASSLGTGSSGNTIYF. The CDR3 DNA reads as TGTGCCAGCAGCTTAGGGACAGGGAGTTCTGGAAACACCATATATTTT. Filled out from reference TRBV7-9 and TRBJ1-3, the complete variable domain reads DTGVSQNPRHKITKRGQNVTFRCDPISEHNRLYWYRQTLGQGPEFLTYFQNEAQLEKSRLLSDRFSAERPKGSFSTLEIQRTEQGDSAMYLCASSLGTGSSGNTIYFGEGSWLTVV.

This chain joins TRBV27 and TRBJ1-2, with TRBD1 matching over 8 bases. Trimming removed 5 bases from V and 4 bases from J; junction bases left unmatched: 9. The CDR3 contains 15 residues. Germline V gene sequence: CDR1 MNHEY, CDR2 SMNVEV (reference sequence). CDR3 sequence: CASSPRDRPSYGYTF. CDR3 nucleotide sequence: TGTGCCAGCAGTCCCAGGGACAGGCCCAGCTATGGCTACACCTTC.

This rearrangement joins TRBV9 to TRBJ2-3, with 7 nucleotides matching TRBD2. The germline V gene has CDR1 SGDLS and CDR2 YYNGEE. CDR3 length equals 15 residues. The V segment lost 0 bases and the J segment 0 bases; nucleotides outside the gene matches: 1. CDR3: CASSVEGGSTDTQYF. The CDR3 DNA reads TGTGCCAGCAGCGTAGAGGGAGGGAGCACAGATACGCAGTATTTT.

This rearrangement joins TRBV2 to TRBJ1-2; D gene uncertain. Trimming removed 6 bases from V and 4 bases from J, with 12 bases in between. This CDR3 comprises 13 residues. Germline lookup yields CDR1 SNHLY and CDR2 FYNNEI. The CDR3 is CASSSSPSYGYTF. CDR3 nucleotides: TGTGCCAGCAGCTCTTCTCCGAGCTATGGCTACACCTTC.

This clone was picked up many times. The CDR3 region has the DNA TGTGCCACCAGCAGAGATTGGGTAGCGGGAGTCGACGAGCAGTACTTC. Translated, it gives CATSRDWVAGVDEQYF. The chain joins TRBV15 to TRBJ2-7; 9 bases agree with TRBD2. Germline V gene lookup returns CDR1 LNHNV and CDR2 YYDKDF (reference sequence). V lost 0 bases and J lost 5; bases outside the gene matches: 8. The CDR3 is made up of 16 amino acids.

This clone was found once. A far larger clone is off by one base, so a read error is likely. Other DNA sequences in the same sample also yield this CDR3. The rearrangement joins TRBV5-1 to TRBJ2-7; 8 nucleotides align to TRBD1. In germline, CDR1 is SGHRS, CDR2 YFSETQ. The CDR3 runs 16 residues. With V trimmed by 4 bases and J by 6 bases, 15 bases remained unmatched. The CDR3 loop reads CASSAAGQGSQGEQYF. As DNA, the CDR3 is TGCGCCAGCAGCGCCGCCGGACAGGGATCCCAGGGCGAGCAGTACTTC.

This chain joins TRBV28 and TRBJ1-1; D is ambiguous. There are 14 residues in the CDR3. Germline lookup yields CDR1 MDHEN and CDR2 SYDVKM. Trimming removed 5 bases from V and 4 bases from J, with 14 bases in between. This CDR3 reads CASSLKTPSTEAFF. Written as DNA, the CDR3 is TGTGCCAGCAGTCTTAAGACTCCGAGCACTGAAGCTTTCTTT.